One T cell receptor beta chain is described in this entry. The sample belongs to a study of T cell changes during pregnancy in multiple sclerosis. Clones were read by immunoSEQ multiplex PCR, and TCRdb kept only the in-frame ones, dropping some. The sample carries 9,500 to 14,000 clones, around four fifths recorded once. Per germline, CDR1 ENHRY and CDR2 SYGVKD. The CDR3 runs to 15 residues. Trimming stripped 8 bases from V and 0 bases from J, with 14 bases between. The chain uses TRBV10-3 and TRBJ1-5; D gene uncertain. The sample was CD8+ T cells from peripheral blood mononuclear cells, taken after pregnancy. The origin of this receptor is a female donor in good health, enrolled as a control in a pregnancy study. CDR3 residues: CAIGSGFYSNQPQHF. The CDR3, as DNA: TGTGCCATCGGGTCGGGGTTTTATAGCAATCAGCCCCAGCATTTT.